This T cell receptor (beta chain) was sequenced for a study of T cell responses to AZD1222 COVID-19 vaccine. Study-wide results and limits: Repertoires were obtained only post-peak T cell response. Clonal diversity was possibly underestimated, and white British individuals and females predominated among donors. There were vaccine-associated CD4 TCRs across spike, dominant at 160-218 and 743-854.

TCRdb's table, derived via immunoSEQ multiplex PCR, lists solely in-frame clones and lacks some. The sample shows approximately 60,000 clones, approximately 84% of them seen only once. To note about this clone: Its antigen is as yet unknown.

V was clipped by 0 bases and J by 4 bases, with 18 bases between them. Per the germline V gene, CDR1 is GTSNPN and CDR2 is SVGIG (reference sequence). The CDR3 has 17 amino acids. The chain employs TRBV30 and TRBJ1-4, with D possibly TRBD1 on 6 matching bases. This sequence originates from an adult in good health. The material sequenced was peripheral blood, taken on day 0 of AZD1222 vaccination. The CDR3 DNA follows: TGTGCCTGGAGTGTACCCAACCAGGGGACGGTTAATGAAAAACTGTTTTTT. Its protein is CAWSVPNQGTVNEKLFF.